This T cell receptor beta chain was retrieved from a study of control samples from healthy donors and cancer patients. Here immunoSEQ multiplex PCR was the method, and the copy in TCRdb shows in-frame clones only, minus some. Counted here are 390,000 or so clones, 75% to 95% occurring once; the ten biggest clones make up 5% to 7%. J gave up 3 bases and V 1 base, and 12 bases lay outside the gene matches. CDR1 GTSNPN and CDR2 SVGIG come from the germline V gene (reference sequence). The CDR3 is made up of 16 amino acids. The sequenced material came from PBMCs. The source is a man aged 35 to 55 with head and neck cancer. The V gene is TRBV30, the J gene TRBJ2-7; TRBD1 agrees at 7 bases. The CDR3 loop is CAWSEGPPRTGYEQYF. The CDR3 DNA sequence: TGTGCCTGGAGTGAGGGACCACCCCGGACAGGCTACGAGCAGTACTTC.